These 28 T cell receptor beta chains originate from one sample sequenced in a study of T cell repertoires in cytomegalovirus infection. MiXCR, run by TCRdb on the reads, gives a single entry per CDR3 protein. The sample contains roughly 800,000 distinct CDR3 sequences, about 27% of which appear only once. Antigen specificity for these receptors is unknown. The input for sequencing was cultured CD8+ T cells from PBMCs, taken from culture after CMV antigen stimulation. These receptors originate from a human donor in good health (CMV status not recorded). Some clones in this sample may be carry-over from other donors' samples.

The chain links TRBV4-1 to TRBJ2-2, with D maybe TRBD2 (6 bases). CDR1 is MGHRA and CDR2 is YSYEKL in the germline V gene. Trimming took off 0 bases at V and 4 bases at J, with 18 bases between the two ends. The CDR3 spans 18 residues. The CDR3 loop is CASSQEGRGRRGTGELFF. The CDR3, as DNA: TGCGCCAGCAGCCAAGAAGGGAGAGGGCGGAGGGGCACCGGGGAGCTGTTTTTT.

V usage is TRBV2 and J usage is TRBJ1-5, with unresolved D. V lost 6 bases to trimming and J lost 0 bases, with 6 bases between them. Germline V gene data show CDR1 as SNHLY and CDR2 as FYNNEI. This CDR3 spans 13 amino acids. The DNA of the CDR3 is TGTGCCAGCAGGGACCGTAGCAATCAGCCCCAGCATTTT. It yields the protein CASRDRSNQPQHF. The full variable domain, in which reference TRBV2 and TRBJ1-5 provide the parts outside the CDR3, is EPEVTQTPSHQVTQMGQEVILRCVPISNHLYFYWYRQILGQKVEFLVSFYNNEISEKSEIFDDQFSVERPDGSNFTLKIRSTKLEDSAMYFCASRDRSNQPQHFGDGTRLSIL.

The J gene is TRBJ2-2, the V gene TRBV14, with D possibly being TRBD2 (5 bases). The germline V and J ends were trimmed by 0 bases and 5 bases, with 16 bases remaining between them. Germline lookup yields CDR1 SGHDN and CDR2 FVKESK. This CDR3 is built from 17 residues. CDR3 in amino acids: CASSQDGRGRRTGELFF. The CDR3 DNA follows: TGTGCCAGCAGCCAAGATGGTAGAGGGCGCAGGACCGGGGAGCTGTTTTTT.

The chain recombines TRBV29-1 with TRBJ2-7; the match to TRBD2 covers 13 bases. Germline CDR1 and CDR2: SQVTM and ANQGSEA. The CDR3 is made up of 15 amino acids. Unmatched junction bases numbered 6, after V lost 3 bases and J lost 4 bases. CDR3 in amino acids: CSVESGTSGIYEQYF. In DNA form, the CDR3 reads TGCAGCGTTGAGTCCGGGACTAGCGGGATTTACGAGCAGTACTTC.

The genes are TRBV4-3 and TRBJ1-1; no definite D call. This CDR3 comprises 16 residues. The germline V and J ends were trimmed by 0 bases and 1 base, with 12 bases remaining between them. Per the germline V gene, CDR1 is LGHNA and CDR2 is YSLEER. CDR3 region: CASSQEVTFRNTEAFF. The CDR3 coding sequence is TGCGCCAGCAGCCAAGAAGTCACGTTCAGGAACACTGAAGCTTTCTTT.

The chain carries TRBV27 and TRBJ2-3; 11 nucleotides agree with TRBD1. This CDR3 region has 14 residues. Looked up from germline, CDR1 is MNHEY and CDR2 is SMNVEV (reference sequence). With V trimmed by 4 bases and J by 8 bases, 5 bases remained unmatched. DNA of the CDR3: TGTGCCAGCAGTTCGGGACAGGGGGTTATTACGCAGTATTTT. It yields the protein CASSSGQGVITQYF.

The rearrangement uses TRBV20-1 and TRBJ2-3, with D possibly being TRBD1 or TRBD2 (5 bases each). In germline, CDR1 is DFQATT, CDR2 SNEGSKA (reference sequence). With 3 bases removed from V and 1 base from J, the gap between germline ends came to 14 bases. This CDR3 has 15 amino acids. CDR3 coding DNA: TGCAGTGCTAGTGACTTGGGGGTGGGCACAGATACGCAGTATTTT. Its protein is CSASDLGVGTDTQYF.

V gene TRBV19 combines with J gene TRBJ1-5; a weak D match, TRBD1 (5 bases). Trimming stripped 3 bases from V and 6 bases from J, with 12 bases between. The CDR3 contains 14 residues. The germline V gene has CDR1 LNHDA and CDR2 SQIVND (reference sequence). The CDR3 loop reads CASSIRGPGQPQHF. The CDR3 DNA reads TGTGCCAGTAGTATTCGGGGACCTGGTCAGCCCCAGCATTTT.

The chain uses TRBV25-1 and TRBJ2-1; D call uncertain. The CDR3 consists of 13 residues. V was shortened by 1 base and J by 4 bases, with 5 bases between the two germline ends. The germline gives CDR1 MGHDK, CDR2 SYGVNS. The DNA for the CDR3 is TGTGCCAGCAGTGAATGGGAATACAATGAGCAGTTCTTC. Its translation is CASSEWEYNEQFF.

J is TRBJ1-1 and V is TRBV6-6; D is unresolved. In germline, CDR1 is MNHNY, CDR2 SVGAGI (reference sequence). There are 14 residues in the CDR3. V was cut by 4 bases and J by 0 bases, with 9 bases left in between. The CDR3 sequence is CASSSSGMNTEAFF. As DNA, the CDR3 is TGTGCCAGCAGTTCGTCAGGAATGAACACTGAAGCTTTCTTT.

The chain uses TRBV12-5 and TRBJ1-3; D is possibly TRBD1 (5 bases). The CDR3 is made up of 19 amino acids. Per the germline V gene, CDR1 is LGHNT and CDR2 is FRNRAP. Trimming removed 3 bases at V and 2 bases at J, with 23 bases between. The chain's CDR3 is CASGLTFQNRDLPGNTIYF. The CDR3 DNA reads TGTGCTAGTGGTTTAACTTTTCAGAATAGGGACCTACCTGGAAACACCATATATTTT.

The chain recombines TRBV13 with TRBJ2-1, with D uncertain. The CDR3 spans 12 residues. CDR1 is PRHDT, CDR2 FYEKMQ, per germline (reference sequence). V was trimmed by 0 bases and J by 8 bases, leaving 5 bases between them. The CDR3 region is CASSLGEHEQFF. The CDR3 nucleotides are TGTGCCAGCAGCTTAGGGGAACATGAGCAGTTCTTC.

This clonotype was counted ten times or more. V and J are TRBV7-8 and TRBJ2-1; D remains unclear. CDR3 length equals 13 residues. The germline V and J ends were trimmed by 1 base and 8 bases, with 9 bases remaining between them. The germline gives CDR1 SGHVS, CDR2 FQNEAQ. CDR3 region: CASSLVSWDEQFF. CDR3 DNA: TGTGCCAGCAGCTTAGTATCCTGGGATGAGCAGTTCTTC.

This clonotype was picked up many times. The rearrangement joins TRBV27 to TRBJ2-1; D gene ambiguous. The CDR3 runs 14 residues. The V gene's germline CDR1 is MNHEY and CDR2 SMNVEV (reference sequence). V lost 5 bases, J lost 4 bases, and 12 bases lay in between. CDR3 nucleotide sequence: TGTGCCAGCAGTGCCTCCGGGCCTTACAATGAGCAGTTCTTC. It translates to CASSASGPYNEQFF.

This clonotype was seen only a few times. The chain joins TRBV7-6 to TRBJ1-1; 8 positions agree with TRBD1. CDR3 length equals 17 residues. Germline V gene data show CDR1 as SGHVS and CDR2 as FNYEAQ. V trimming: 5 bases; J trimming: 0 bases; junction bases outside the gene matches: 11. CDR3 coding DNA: TGTGCCAGCAGCGGACAGGGCAGACTCTATATGAACACTGAAGCTTTCTTT. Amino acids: CASSGQGRLYMNTEAFF. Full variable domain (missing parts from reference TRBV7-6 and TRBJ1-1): GAGVSQSPRYKVTKRGQDVALRCDPISGHVSLYWYRQALGQGPEFLTYFNYEAQQDKSGLPNDRFSAERPEGSISTLTIQRTEQRDSAMYRCASSGQGRLYMNTEAFFGQGTRLTVV.

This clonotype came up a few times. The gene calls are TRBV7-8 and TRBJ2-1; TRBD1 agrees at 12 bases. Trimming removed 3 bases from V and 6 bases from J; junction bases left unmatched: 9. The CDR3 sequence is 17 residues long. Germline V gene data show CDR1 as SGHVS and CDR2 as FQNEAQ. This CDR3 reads CASSFGTGGPKGNEQFF. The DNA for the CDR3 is TGTGCCAGCAGCTTCGGGACAGGGGGCCCTAAGGGCAATGAGCAGTTCTTC.

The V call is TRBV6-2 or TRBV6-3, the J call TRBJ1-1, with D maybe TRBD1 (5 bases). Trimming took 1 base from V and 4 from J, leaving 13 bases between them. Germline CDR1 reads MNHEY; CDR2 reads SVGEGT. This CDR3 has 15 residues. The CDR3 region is CASSYLSSDSTEAFF. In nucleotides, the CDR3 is TGTGCCAGCAGTTACTTATCCTCAGACAGCACTGAAGCTTTCTTT.

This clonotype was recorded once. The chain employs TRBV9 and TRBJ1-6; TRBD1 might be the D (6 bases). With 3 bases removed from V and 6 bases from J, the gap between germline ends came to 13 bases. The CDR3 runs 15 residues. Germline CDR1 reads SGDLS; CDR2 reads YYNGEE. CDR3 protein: CASSEGGPPNSPLHF. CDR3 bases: TGTGCCAGCAGCGAGGGGGGTCCTCCTAATTCACCCCTCCACTTT.

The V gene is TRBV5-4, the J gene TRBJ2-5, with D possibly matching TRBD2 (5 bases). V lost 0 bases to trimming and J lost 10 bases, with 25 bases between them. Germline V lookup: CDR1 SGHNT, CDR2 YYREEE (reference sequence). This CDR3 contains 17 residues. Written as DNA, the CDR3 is TGTGCCAGCAGCTTGGGGGAGCTCCGGGCCCCGGGGTTGGACCAGTACTTC. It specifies CASSLGELRAPGLDQYF.

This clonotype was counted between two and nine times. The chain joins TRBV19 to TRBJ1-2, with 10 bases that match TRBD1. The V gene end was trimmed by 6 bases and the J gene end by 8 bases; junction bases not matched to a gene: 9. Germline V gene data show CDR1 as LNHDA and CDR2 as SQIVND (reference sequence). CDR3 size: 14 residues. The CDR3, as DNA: TGTGCCAGTAGGCAAGGGGACAGGGGCGGAGGCTACACCTTC. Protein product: CASRQGDRGGGYTF.

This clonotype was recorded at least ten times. The CDR3 DNA sequence: TGTGCCAGCAGCTTAGGGGTCAACGAGCAGTACTTC. Amino acids: CASSLGVNEQYF. The chain has TRBV7-9 and TRBJ2-7; D is unclear. V lost 1 base to trimming and J lost 5 bases, with 6 bases between them. Germline-derived CDR1 and CDR2 are SEHNR and FQNEAQ (reference sequence). CDR3 length equals 12 residues.

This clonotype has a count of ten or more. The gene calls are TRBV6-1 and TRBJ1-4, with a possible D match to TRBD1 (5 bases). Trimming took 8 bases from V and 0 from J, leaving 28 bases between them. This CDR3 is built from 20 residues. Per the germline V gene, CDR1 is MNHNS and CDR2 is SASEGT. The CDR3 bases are TGTGCCAGCCTAGGTTCTTTGACCAGAGGGGCTCCTGCAACTAATGAAAAACTGTTTTTT. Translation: CASLGSLTRGAPATNEKLFF.

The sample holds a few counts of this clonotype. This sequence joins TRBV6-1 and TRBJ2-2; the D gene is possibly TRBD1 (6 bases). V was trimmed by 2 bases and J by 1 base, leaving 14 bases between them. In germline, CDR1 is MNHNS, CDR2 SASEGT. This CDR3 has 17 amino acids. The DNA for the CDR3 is TGTGCCAGCAGTGAACCCTTTGCCAGGGGGAACACCGGGGAGCTGTTTTTT. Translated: CASSEPFARGNTGELFF.

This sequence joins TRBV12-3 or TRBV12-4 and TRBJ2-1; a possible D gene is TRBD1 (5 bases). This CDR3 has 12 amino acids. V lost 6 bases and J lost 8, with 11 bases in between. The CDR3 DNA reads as TGTGCCAGCAGGAAGTGGGGCGATGAGCAGTTCTTC. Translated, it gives CASRKWGDEQFF.

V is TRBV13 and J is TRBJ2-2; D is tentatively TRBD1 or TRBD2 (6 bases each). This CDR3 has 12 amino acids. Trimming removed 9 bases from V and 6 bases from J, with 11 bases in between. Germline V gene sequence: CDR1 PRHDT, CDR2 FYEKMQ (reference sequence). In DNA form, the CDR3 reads TGTGCCAGTCGCGGGACACCCGGGGAGCTGTTTTTT. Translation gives CASRGTPGELFF.

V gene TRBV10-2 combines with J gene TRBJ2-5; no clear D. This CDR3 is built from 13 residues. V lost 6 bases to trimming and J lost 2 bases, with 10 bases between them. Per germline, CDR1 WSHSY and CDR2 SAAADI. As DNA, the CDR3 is TGCGCCAGCAGCCGACTGGTACAAGAGACCCAGTACTTC. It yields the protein CASSRLVQETQYF.

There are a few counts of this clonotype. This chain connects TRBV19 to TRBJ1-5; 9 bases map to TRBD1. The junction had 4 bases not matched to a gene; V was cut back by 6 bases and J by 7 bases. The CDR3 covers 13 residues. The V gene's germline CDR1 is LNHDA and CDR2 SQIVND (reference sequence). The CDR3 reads CASRRQGDQPQHF. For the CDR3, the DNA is TGTGCCAGTAGGCGACAGGGGGACCAGCCCCAGCATTTT.

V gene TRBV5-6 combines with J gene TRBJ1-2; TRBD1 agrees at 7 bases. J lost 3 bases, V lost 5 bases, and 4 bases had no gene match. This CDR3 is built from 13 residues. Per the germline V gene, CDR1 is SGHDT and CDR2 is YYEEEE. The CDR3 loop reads CASRGGRHYGYTF. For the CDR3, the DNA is TGTGCCAGCAGAGGGGGCAGGCACTATGGCTACACCTTC. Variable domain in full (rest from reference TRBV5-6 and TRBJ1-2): DAGVTQSPTHLIKTRGQQVTLRCSPKSGHDTVSWYQQALGQGPQFIFQYYEEEERQRGNFPDRFSGHQFPNYSSELNVNALLLGDSALYLCASRGGRHYGYTFGSGTRLTVV.